This TCR beta chain was identified in a study of shared clonotypes between healthy human individuals. This clone showed up just a few times. The antigen is unknown. The germline gene is not matched at one end of the junction; a read error may be the cause. Study observations and caveats: Despite large depth, sorted-subset datasets appeared incompletely sequenced.

TCRdb's table, derived via immunoSEQ multiplex PCR, lists solely in-frame clones and lacks some. The sample contains about 2.4 million clones, over 85% of which appear only once. CDR1 and CDR2 (germline): SQVTM, ANQGSEA. The CDR3 runs to 12 residues. Free of recent acute infections or vaccinations, the donors were healthy HIV-negative adults. All participating donors were Caucasian adults from Nashville, Tennessee. Source material: naive CD4+ T cells from PBMCs. Subset meaning: CD45RA+ positively selected. The TCR originated in a man aged 18 to 35 in good health. Some clones in this sample may be carry-over from other donors' samples. This chain links TRBV29-1 with TRBJ1-2; TRBD1 matches 10 bases. CDR3 bases: TGCAGCGTTGAAGATCTAGGGACAGGGGCTATCTTC. Translated: CSVEDLGTGAIF.